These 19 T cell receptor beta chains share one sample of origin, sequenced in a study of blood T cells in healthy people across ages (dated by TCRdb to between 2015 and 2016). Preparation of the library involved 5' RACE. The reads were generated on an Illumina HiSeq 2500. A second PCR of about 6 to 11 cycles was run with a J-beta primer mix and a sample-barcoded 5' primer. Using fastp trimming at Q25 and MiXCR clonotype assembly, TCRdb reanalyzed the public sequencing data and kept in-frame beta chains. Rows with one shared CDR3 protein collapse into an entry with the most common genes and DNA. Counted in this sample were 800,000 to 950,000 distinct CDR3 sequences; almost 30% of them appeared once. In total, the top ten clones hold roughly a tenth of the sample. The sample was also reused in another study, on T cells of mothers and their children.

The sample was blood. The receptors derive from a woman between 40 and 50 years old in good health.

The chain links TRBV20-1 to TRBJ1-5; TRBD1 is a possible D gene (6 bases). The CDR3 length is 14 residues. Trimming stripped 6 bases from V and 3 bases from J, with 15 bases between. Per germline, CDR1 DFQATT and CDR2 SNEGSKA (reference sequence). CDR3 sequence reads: CSADSTGNNQPQHF. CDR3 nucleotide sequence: TGCAGTGCCGACTCAACAGGGAACAATCAGCCCCAGCATTTT.

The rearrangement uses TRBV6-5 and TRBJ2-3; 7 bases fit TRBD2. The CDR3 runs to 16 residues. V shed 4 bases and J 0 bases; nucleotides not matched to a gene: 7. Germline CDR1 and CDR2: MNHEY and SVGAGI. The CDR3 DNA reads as TGTGCCAGCAGTTGCGAATCTAGCGGTAGCACAGATACGCAGTATTTT. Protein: CASSCESSGSTDTQYF.

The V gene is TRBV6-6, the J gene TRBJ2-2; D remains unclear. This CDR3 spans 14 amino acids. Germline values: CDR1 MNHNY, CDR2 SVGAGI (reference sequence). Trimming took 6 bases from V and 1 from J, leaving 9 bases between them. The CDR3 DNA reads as TGTGCCAGCAGGCTGTCAGAGAACACCGGGGAGCTGTTTTTT. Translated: CASRLSENTGELFF.

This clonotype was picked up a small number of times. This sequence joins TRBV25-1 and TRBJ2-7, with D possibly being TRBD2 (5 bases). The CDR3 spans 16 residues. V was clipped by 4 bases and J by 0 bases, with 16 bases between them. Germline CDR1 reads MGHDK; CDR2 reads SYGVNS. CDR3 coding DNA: TGTGCCAGCAGTGTGAGGGCAGGCAAGATCTCCTACGAGCAGTACTTC. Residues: CASSVRAGKISYEQYF.

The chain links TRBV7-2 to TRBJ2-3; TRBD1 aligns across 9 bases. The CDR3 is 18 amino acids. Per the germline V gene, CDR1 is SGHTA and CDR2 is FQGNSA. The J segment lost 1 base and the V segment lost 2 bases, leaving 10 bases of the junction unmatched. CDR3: CASSLNPGQGMGTDTQYF. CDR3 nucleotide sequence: TGTGCCAGCAGCTTAAATCCCGGACAGGGGATGGGCACAGATACGCAGTATTTT.

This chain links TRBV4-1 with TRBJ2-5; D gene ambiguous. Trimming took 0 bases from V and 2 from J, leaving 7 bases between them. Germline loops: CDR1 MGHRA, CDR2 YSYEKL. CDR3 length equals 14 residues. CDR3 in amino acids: CASSQESDQETQYF. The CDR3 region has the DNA TGCGCCAGCAGCCAAGAGAGCGATCAAGAGACCCAGTACTTC.

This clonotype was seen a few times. In DNA form, the CDR3 reads TGCGCCAGCAGCCACAATGGGGCCCGCAATGAGCAGTTCTTC. This sequence encodes CASSHNGARNEQFF. V and J are TRBV5-1 and TRBJ2-1; maybe TRBD1 (5 bases). The length of the CDR3 is 14 residues. CDR1 is SGHRS and CDR2 is YFSETQ in the germline V gene. Between the trimmed V and J ends, which lost 4 bases and 6 bases, there was a span of 14 bases.

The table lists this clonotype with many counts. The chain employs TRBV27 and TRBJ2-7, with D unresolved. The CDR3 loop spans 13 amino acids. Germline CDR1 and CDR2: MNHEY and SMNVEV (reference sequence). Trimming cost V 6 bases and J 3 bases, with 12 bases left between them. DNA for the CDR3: TGTGCCAGCAGGACCACTGCTGACTACGAGCAGTACTTC. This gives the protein CASRTTADYEQYF.

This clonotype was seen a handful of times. Here the CDR3 reads CASSSALGQPTGTEAFF. For the CDR3, the DNA is TGTGCCAGCAGCTCCGCGCTGGGACAGCCTACCGGCACTGAAGCTTTCTTT. V is TRBV7-8 and J is TRBJ1-1; TRBD1 matches at 7 bases. The CDR3 is made up of 17 amino acids. V gave up 4 bases and J gave up 4 bases; unmatched junction bases: 15. Germline V gene lookup returns CDR1 SGHVS and CDR2 FQNEAQ. Full variable domain (remainder filled in from reference TRBV7-8 and TRBJ1-1): GAGVSQSPRYKVAKRGQDVALRCDPISGHVSLFWYQQALGQGPEFLTYFQNEAQLDKSGLPSDRFFAERPEGSVSTLKIQRTQQEDSAVYLCASSSALGQPTGTEAFFGQGTRLTVV.

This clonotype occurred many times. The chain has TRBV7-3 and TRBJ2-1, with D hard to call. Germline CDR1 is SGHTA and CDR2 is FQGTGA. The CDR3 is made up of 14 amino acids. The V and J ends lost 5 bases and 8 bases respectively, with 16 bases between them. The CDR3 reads CASSKGSFRDEQFF. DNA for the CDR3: TGTGCCAGCAGCAAAGGGTCCTTTCGCGATGAGCAGTTCTTC. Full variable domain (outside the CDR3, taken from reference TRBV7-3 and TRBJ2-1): GAGVSQTPSNKVTEKGKYVELRCDPISGHTALYWYRQSLGQGPEFLIYFQGTGAADDSGLPNDRFFAVRPEGSVSTLKIQRTERGDSAVYLCASSKGSFRDEQFFGPGTRLTVL.

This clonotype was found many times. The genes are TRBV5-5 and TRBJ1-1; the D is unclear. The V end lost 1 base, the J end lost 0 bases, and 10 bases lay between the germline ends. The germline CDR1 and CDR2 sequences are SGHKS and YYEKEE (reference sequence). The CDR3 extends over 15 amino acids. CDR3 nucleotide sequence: TGTGCCAGCAGCTTGTCGGGAGTCATGAACACTGAAGCTTTCTTT. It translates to CASSLSGVMNTEAFF. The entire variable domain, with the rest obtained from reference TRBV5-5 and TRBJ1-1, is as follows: DAGVTQSPTHLIKTRGQQVTLRCSPISGHKSVSWYQQVLGQGPQFIFQYYEKEERGRGNFPDRFSARQFPNYSSELNVNALLLGDSALYLCASSLSGVMNTEAFFGQGTRLTVV.

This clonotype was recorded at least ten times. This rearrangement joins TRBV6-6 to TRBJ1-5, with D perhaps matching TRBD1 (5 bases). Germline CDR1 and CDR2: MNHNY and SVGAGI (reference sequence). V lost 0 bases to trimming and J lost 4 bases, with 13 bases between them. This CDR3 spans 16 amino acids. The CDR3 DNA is TGTGCCAGCAGTTACTCAGGGGAGACCTTAAATCAGCCCCAGCATTTT. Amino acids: CASSYSGETLNQPQHF.

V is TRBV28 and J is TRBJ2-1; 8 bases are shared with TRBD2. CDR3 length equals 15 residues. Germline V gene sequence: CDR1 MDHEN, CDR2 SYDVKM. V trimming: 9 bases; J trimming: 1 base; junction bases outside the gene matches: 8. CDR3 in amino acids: CASIGGGFSYNEQFF. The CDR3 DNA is TGTGCCAGTATCGGCGGGGGGTTTTCCTACAATGAGCAGTTCTTC.

This chain's CDR3 is CASSFSRFSGANVLTF. CDR3 coding DNA: TGTGCCAGCAGTTTTAGTAGGTTCTCTGGGGCCAACGTCCTGACTTTC. This chain uses TRBV27 with TRBJ2-6; D is unresolved. This CDR3 comprises 16 residues. Per the germline V gene, CDR1 is MNHEY and CDR2 is SMNVEV (reference sequence). Trimming shortened V by 3 bases and J by 0 bases, and 9 bases separated the two germline ends.

The CDR3 spells CATSGRTGARETQYF. The CDR3 nucleotides read TGTGCCACCAGCGGACGGACAGGGGCGCGGGAGACCCAGTACTTC. The J gene is TRBJ2-5, the V gene TRBV15; 9 bases are shared with TRBD1. CDR1 is LNHNV, CDR2 YYDKDF, per germline (reference sequence). The CDR3 is 15 amino acids. Losses at the gene ends were 5 bases for V and 5 bases for J; bases not matched to a gene: 9.

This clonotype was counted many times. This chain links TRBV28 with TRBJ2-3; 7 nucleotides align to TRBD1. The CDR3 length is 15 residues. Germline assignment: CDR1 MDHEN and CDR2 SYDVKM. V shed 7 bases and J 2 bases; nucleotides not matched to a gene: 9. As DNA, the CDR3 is TGTGCCAGCACCCTAAGGACAGGATACACAGATACGCAGTATTTT. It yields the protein CASTLRTGYTDTQYF.

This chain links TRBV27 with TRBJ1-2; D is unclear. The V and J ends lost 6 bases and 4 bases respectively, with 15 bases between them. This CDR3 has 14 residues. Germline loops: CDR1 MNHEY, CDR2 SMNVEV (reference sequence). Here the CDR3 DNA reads TGTGCCAGCAGGTACCAACACGGCACCTATGGCTACACCTTC. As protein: CASRYQHGTYGYTF.

The CDR3 sequence is CATKAENYGYTF. CDR3 bases: TGTGCCACCAAGGCAGAAAACTATGGCTACACCTTC. This chain joins TRBV24-1 and TRBJ1-2; no firm D call. The CDR3 sequence is 12 residues long. Germline loops: CDR1 KGHDR, CDR2 SFDVKD. Trimming removed 8 bases at V and 2 bases at J, with 8 bases between.

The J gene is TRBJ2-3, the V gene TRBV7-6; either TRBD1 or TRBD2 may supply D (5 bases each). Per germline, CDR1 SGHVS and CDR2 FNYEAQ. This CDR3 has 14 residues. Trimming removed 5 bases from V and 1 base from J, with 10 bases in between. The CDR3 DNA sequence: TGTGCCAGCAGCGTCGGGGCTCGCACAGATACGCAGTATTTT. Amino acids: CASSVGARTDTQYF.